This T cell receptor (beta chain) was documented in a study of tissue T cells after allogeneic stem cell transplantation. General study results and limits: Limitations included a small, clinically heterogeneous cohort and limited sampling depth. Blood and spleen captured only part of the tissue TCR repertoire. Which tissue TCRs were alloreactive or antigen-specific was not determined. Some clones might be persisting host cells.

The protocol was immunoSEQ multiplex PCR, while the TCRdb copy is restricted to in-frame clones and leaves out a portion. The repertoire holds 9,800 or so clones, with 50% to 80% as singletons. Comparators without hematopoietic cell transplant had other cancers, at least five gastrointestinal samples, and no known gastrointestinal disease. About this clone itself: Its specificity is unknown.

The V gene end was trimmed by 3 bases and the J gene end by 0 bases; junction bases not matched to a gene: 2. CDR1 KGHDR and CDR2 SFDVKD come from the germline V gene. This CDR3 region has 15 residues. The J gene is TRBJ2-3, the V gene TRBV24-1; 7 bases match TRBD2. This TCR was recovered from a male donor aged 60 or older with lung cancer. Sequencing used tissue from the stomach, obtained at autopsy. CDR3 coding DNA: TGTGCCACCAGTGATCATAGCGGGAGCACAGATACGCAGTATTTT. Protein sequence: CATSDHSGSTDTQYF.